This T cell receptor (beta chain) comes out of a study of blood T cells in healthy people across ages (dated by TCRdb to the mid-2010s). Concerning the study at large: In model experiments, template switching captured roughly one uniquely barcoded TCR beta cDNA molecule for every two T cells. Using deep sequencing normalized with unique cDNA molecular identifiers, the study measured how TCR beta repertoire diversity changes with age. The donors were divided into four age groups: young (average around 15 years), middle-aged (about 39), aged (approximately 64) and long-lived (around 80). To avoid experimental bias, donors of different ages were spread randomly across the sequencing lanes. Using the same blood draw, the study looked at two additional independent replicas of 1 million unique cDNA reads for two donors, one aged 18 to 29 and the other aged 80 or older. The study at large found these results: There was a strong correlation between observed TCR beta diversity and the percentage of naive T cells measured by flow cytometry. Estimates of total diversity from one million sequenced T cells were regarded as lower bounds and underestimates. The long-lived group showed more naive CD4+ T cells, fewer expanded clones and increased TCR diversity than the aged group, suggesting age selection. Because profiling used bulk unsorted PBMCs, naive and antigen-experienced compartments could not be compared conclusively. Observed TCR beta diversity per million T cells fell roughly linearly with age, and a significant reduction was already apparent by age approximately 40. Because donor CMV infection status was unknown, age-related changes in expanded clonotypes were potentially confounded.

Turning to this clonotype: What antigen it recognizes has not been identified. No per-base quality is available; no much larger clone lies one base away.

The roughly 39 donors, aged about 6 to 100 years, were systemically healthy Caucasian individuals from Russia. Around 10 milliliters of peripheral blood were collected from each donor into EDTA-treated Vacutainer tubes. Ficoll-Paque density-gradient centrifugation was used to isolate PBMCs, with at least 6 million obtained per sample. Trizol reagent was used to extract total RNA from the PBMCs, yielding at least 6 micrograms per sample. For every donor, an aliquot of PBMCs went through flow cytometry to measure the percentages of naive CD45RAhigh/CD27high T cells. The library was produced with 5' RACE. The run used an Illumina HiSeq 2500. The second PCR ran for roughly 7 to 12 cycles and used a J-beta primer mix along with a sample-barcoded 5' primer. A unique molecular identifier was introduced onto each TCR beta cDNA molecule by a template-switch 5' adaptor carrying 12 random nucleotides. At least 2.5 million CDR3-containing paired-end reads were obtained from each sample. All of the RNA was converted into first-strand cDNA using the Mint cDNA synthesis kit, with a TRBC-specific oligonucleotide serving as the primer. Following uracil-DNA glycosylase treatment, a first 18-cycle PCR with universal primers M1SS and BC2_uni_R was performed on all cDNA. The original pipeline was this. For normalization, 1 million high-quality reads were randomly selected from each sample, with every read carrying a distinct molecular identifier. Reads sharing molecular identifiers were discarded rather than binned into consensus sequences. MiTCR, with a Q25 quality threshold and the strictest error-elimination algorithm, was used for CDR3 identification, clonotype clustering and error correction. Lower-bound total TCR beta diversity was estimated with a nonparametric unseen species model using Euler transformation. The public reads were quality trimmed at Q25 with fastp and then assembled into clones with MiXCR by TCRdb, keeping productive beta chains. Here each entry gathers all rows of one CDR3 protein and keeps the most common genes and DNA. These V and J calls rely on TCRdb rather than the paper's analysis. For this sample the table gives roughly 1.6 million distinct CDR3 sequences, of which approximately 32% were detected only once. The ten largest clones add up to 11% of the sample.

The TCR was taken from a woman in her twenties or thirties in good health. Sample: blood.

The CDR3 here reads CAITPGGDTQYF. The sequenced DNA is TGTGCCATCACCCCCGGTGGAGATACGCAGTATTTT. The sequence joins TRBV10-3 to TRBJ2-3; no D gene can be assigned with confidence. V is pared back by 7 bases and J by 5 bases, with 10 bases lying between the germline termini. According to the germline V gene, CDR1 reads ENHRY and CDR2 reads SYGVKD. There are 12 amino acids in the CDR3, from cysteine to phenylalanine inclusive. The entry retains the CDR3 DNA only, 36 bases that are in frame from base 1.